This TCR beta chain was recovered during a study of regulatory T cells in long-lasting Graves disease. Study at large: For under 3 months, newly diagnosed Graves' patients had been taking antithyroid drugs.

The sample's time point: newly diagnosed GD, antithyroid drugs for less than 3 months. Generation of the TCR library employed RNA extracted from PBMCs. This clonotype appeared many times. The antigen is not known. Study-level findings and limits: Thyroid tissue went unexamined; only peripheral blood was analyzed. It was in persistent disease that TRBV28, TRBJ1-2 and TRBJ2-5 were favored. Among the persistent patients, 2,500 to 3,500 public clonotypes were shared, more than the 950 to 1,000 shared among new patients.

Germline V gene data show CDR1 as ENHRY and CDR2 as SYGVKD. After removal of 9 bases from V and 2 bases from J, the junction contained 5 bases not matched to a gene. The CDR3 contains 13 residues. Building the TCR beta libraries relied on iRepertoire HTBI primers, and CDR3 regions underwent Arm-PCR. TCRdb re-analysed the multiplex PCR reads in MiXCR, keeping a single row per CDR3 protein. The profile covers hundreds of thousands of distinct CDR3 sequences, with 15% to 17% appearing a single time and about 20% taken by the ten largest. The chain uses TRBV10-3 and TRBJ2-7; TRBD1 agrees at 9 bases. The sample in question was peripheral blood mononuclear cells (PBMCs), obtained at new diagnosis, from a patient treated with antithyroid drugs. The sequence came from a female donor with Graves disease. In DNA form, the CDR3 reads TGTGCCATGGGGGACAGGGATGCCTACGAGCAGTACTTC. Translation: CAMGDRDAYEQYF.